One and the same sample provided the 6 T cell receptor beta chains below, sequenced in a study of T-cell memory formation after mild COVID-19. One entry per CDR3 protein, called by TCRdb with MiXCR from the 5' RACE reads. The sample yields 270,000 or so distinct CDR3 sequences, about a sixth seen once. Sequencing was done on a sample of PBMCs or a T cell subset sorted from them (not recorded which). These receptors originate from a man aged 18 to 29 who had mild COVID-19 (a few samples of this study predate the infection). Cell type and time point are not known.

This clonotype appeared a few times. The chain is built from TRBV5-6 and TRBJ2-7; unclear D gene. Trimming removed 8 bases from V and 0 bases from J, with 15 bases in between. CDR3 size: 14 residues. The germline gives CDR1 SGHDT, CDR2 YYEEEE. The CDR3 here is CASRHMGRSYEQYF. CDR3 sequence (DNA): TGTGCCAGTCGACATATGGGCCGCTCCTACGAGCAGTACTTC.

The rearrangement uses TRBV10-3 and TRBJ2-7; D possibly corresponds to TRBD2 (5 bases). The CDR3 covers 12 residues. Trimming pared 4 bases from V and 5 bases from J, leaving 9 bases between. The germline V gene has CDR1 ENHRY and CDR2 SYGVKD. CDR3: CAISGAGDEQYF. In nucleotides, the CDR3 is TGTGCCATCAGTGGGGCCGGGGACGAGCAGTACTTC.

This clonotype was recorded a few times. The CDR3 loop reads CSARAYGGNNTGELFF. Written as DNA, the CDR3 is TGCAGTGCTAGAGCTTATGGGGGGAATAACACCGGGGAGCTGTTTTTT. The J gene is TRBJ2-2, the V gene TRBV20-1; tentative D call: TRBD2 (6 bases). The V end lost 1 base, the J end lost 2 bases, and 14 bases lay between the germline ends. Looked up from germline, CDR1 is DFQATT and CDR2 is SNEGSKA (reference sequence). CDR3 length: 16 amino acids.

Only a few counts were recorded for this clonotype. The CDR3 bases are TGCGCCAGCAGCCAACACCGGGACCCCCAAATCGAGCAGTACTTC. The encoded protein is CASSQHRDPQIEQYF. The genes are TRBV4-3 and TRBJ2-7; D tentatively reads TRBD1 or TRBD2 (5 bases each). Trimming removed 2 bases at V and 6 bases at J, with 17 bases between. This CDR3 is built from 15 residues. In germline, CDR1 is LGHNA, CDR2 YSLEER.

This sequence joins TRBV3-1 and TRBJ2-7; 11 bases map to TRBD2. Looked up from germline, CDR1 is LGHDT and CDR2 is YNNKEL (reference sequence). Germline trimming cut 6 bases from V and 0 bases from J; bases unmatched to any gene: 4. This CDR3 is built from 15 residues. The CDR3 DNA sequence: TGTGCCAGCAGGCTAGCGGGGGGAGTCTCCTACGAGCAGTACTTC. This translates into CASRLAGGVSYEQYF.

V is TRBV20-1 and J is TRBJ2-5; D is perhaps TRBD1 (6 bases). The V gene's germline CDR1 is DFQATT and CDR2 SNEGSKA (reference sequence). CDR3 length: 14 residues. Trimming took off 0 bases at V and 5 bases at J, with 13 bases between the two ends. As DNA, the CDR3 is TGCAGTGCTAGAGATTCAGGGGTCGGGGAGACCCAGTACTTC. Translation: CSARDSGVGETQYF.